A selection of T cell receptor beta chains follows, all from one sample in a study of cytomegalovirus exposure and HLA in healthy donors. Only in-frame clones appear in the TCRdb table, and some are missing; sequencing was by immunoSEQ multiplex PCR. In the table there are around 190,000 clones, roughly 81% of which are singletons. Sequencing was performed on PBMCs. These receptors were obtained from a woman under 40 in good health and CMV-seronegative. Both conserved end residues are trimmed from each CDR3.

V,CDR3
TRBV28,ASSRETGYEQY
TRBV28,ATTVDYGYT
TRBV2,ASRPSGRRYNEQF
TRBV10-3,AISESPGKYNSPLH
TRBV18,ASSSGLANYNEQF
TRBV6-9,ASSFRGGAYEQY
TRBV18,ASSPRGYSNQPQH
TRBV5-1,ASSYAGGETQY
TRBV12-5,ASGPGLAESYEQY
TRBV7-2,ASSSARPTDTQY
TRBV27,ASSYRTGSYEQY
TRBV28,ASSLSGLNTEAF
TRBV9,ASSVGPSGGNEQF
TRBV2,ASSETGVPLSGANVLT
TRBV6-5,ASSTLGGRETQY
TRBV4-1,ASSQGVGLAGVSNQPQH
TRBV9,ASSVVTGQGNYGYT
TRBV5-1,ASSFGTPSYNEQF
TRBV28,ASSPGTGGTEAF